This T cell receptor (beta chain) was obtained from a study of blood T cell repertoires in COVID-19. Background on the study: Samples taken during acute and convalescent COVID-19 were collected in the United States, Italy and Spain.

This clone was observed once. As processed by the authors: Reference gene primers were amplified, and this amplification served to estimate nucleated cell counts. The data were produced by immunoSEQ multiplex PCR, yet TCRdb's version contains in-frame clones alone and is incomplete. The V and J calls and clone size are taken from that table; D and trimming were inferred from the DNA. In the table there are fewer than 40,000 clones, just over 85% of which are singletons. The germline CDR1 and CDR2 sequences are SGHTA and FQGNSA. CDR3 length equals 18 residues. J gave up 1 base and V 1 base, and 7 bases lay outside the gene matches.

The genes are TRBV7-2 and TRBJ2-5; 12 bases match TRBD2. The sample taken for sequencing was peripheral blood. This receptor was taken from a woman in her 70s with active COVID-19. The CDR3 nucleotides are TGTGCCAGCAGCTTAGTCCCGACTAGCGGGGGCCGCCAAGAGACCCAGTACTTC. It translates to CASSLVPTSGGRQETQYF.